Shown below are 31 T cell receptor beta chains from a single sample sequenced in a study of T cell repertoires in cytomegalovirus infection (dated by TCRdb to between 2018 and 2020). Sequencing was performed on an Illumina HiSeq 1500. TCRdb reprocessing: public reads trimmed at Q25 with fastp, clones called with MiXCR, in-frame beta chains kept. Here each entry gathers all rows of one CDR3 protein and keeps the most common genes and DNA. The table for this sample lists a few hundred thousand distinct CDR3 sequences; over 7.5% of them were counted only once. The ten biggest clones cover roughly 4% of the sample. Sequencing input: PBMCs. The receptors were sampled from a human donor in good health (CMV status not recorded). Some clones in this sample may be carry-over from other donors' samples.

The rearrangement links TRBV11-2 to TRBJ1-6; TRBD1 might be the D (5 bases). Germline V lookup: CDR1 SGHAT, CDR2 FQNNGV. V lost 4 bases and J 8 bases, leaving 15 bases between the germline ends. The CDR3 sequence is 15 residues long. The CDR3 nucleotides are TGTGCCAGCAGCTCCGGGACTCCGAGCGATTCACCCCTCCACTTT. This codes for CASSSGTPSDSPLHF.

The rearrangement links TRBV7-2 to TRBJ2-5; 14 bases are a match to TRBD2. Germline V CDR1 and CDR2: SGHTA, FQGNSA. This CDR3 contains 20 residues. After removal of 4 bases from V and 1 base from J, the junction contained 14 bases not matched to a gene. CDR3 amino acids: CASSSRRLAGGTLSQETQYF. The CDR3 coding sequence is TGTGCCAGCAGCTCCCGTAGACTAGCGGGAGGGACCTTATCCCAAGAGACCCAGTACTTC.

This chain joins TRBV15 and TRBJ2-7, with a tentative D call TRBD1 (6 bases). The V end lost 3 bases, the J end lost 0 bases, and 18 bases lay between the germline ends. CDR3 length equals 17 residues. From germline, CDR1 is LNHNV and CDR2 YYDKDF (reference sequence). CDR3 coding DNA: TGTGCCACCAGCAGGGGGGCCGGTAGACTTAGCTCCTACGAGCAGTACTTC. Encoded protein: CATSRGAGRLSSYEQYF.

In this sample, this clonotype turned up a few times. The chain has TRBV14 and TRBJ1-1; D remains unclear. CDR3 length equals 13 residues. V was trimmed by 0 bases and J by 4 bases, leaving 6 bases between them. The germline V gene has CDR1 SGHDN and CDR2 FVKESK. The CDR3 sequence: CASSQDEATEAFF. The CDR3, as DNA: TGTGCCAGCAGCCAAGATGAGGCCACTGAAGCTTTCTTT.

This clonotype was seen a handful of times. The chain joins TRBV15 to TRBJ1-2; the D is unclear. The germline gives CDR1 LNHNV, CDR2 YYDKDF (reference sequence). Trimming shortened V by 0 bases and J by 3 bases, and 8 bases separated the two germline ends. This CDR3 region has 14 residues. Here the CDR3 DNA reads TGTGCCACCAGCAGAGATCAGGCAGACTATGGCTACACCTTC. It encodes CATSRDQADYGYTF.

This clonotype was detected ten times or more. The chain has TRBV12-3 or TRBV12-4 and TRBJ2-2; D not resolved. The CDR3 has 13 amino acids. With 2 bases removed from V and 5 bases from J, the gap between germline ends came to 6 bases. The CDR3 reads CASSLRVTGELFF. CDR3 nucleotides: TGTGCCAGCAGTTTACGGGTGACCGGGGAGCTGTTTTTT.

The chain combines TRBV20-1 with TRBJ1-6, with D perhaps matching TRBD1 (5 bases). The CDR3 is made up of 14 amino acids. Per the germline V gene, CDR1 is DFQATT and CDR2 is SNEGSKA (reference sequence). V shed 6 bases and J shed 7 bases, with 16 bases lying between them. CDR3 DNA sequence: TGCAGTGCCGGCCCGGGGGGTCTAAATTCACCCCTCCACTTT. Its protein product is CSAGPGGLNSPLHF.

The chain uses TRBV29-1 and TRBJ2-1; 10 bases align to TRBD1. J was trimmed by 4 bases and V by 8 bases; bases with no gene match: 11. This CDR3 has 15 amino acids. CDR1 and CDR2 (germline): SQVTM, ANQGSEA. The CDR3 sequence: CSSLSGTGAYNEQFF. CDR3 nucleotides: TGCAGCTCCCTCTCCGGGACAGGGGCGTACAATGAGCAGTTCTTC.

This clonotype was detected ten times or more. The chain links TRBV27 to TRBJ2-7; D may be TRBD1 (6 bases). Trimming removed 0 bases at V and 3 bases at J, with 9 bases between. Germline V CDR1 and CDR2: MNHEY, SMNVEV (reference sequence). CDR3 size: 14 residues. Here the CDR3 reads CASSLSTQGYEQYF. CDR3 sequence (DNA): TGTGCCAGCAGTTTATCGACACAGGGCTACGAGCAGTACTTC.

This clonotype was recorded a few times. This sequence joins TRBV5-5 and TRBJ2-1; the match to TRBD2 covers 7 bases. The CDR3 has 14 residues. Germline V gene lookup returns CDR1 SGHKS and CDR2 YYEKEE (reference sequence). The V segment lost 0 bases and the J segment 7 bases; nucleotides outside the gene matches: 4. The chain's CDR3 is CASSLGLALNEQFF. In DNA form, the CDR3 reads TGTGCCAGCAGCTTGGGACTAGCCCTAAATGAGCAGTTCTTC.

Points on this clonotype: Mismatch with germline at one junction end may stem from a read error. The J gene is TRBJ1-1, the V gene TRBV20-1; D is unresolved. This CDR3 has 14 amino acids. Germline V CDR1 and CDR2: DFQATT, SNEGSKA (reference sequence). For the CDR3, the DNA is TGCAGTGCCAGAGACTTATACATGAACACTGAAGCTTTCTTT. Its protein product is CSARDLYMNTEAFF.

This clonotype was seen only a few times. The V gene is TRBV11-2, the J gene TRBJ1-1; no clear D. The CDR3 extends over 12 amino acids. The germline gives CDR1 SGHAT, CDR2 FQNNGV. V dropped 5 bases and J dropped 8 bases, with 12 bases sitting between them. CDR3 in DNA: TGTGCCAGCAGCCGACACCTGATGGAAGCTTTCTTT. Translating gives CASSRHLMEAFF.

V is TRBV7-8 and J is TRBJ1-1; tentative D call: TRBD1 (5 bases). The CDR3 totals 14 residues. Germline CDR1 and CDR2: SGHVS and FQNEAQ. The V end was cut by 1 base, the J end by 2 bases, with 8 bases between. This chain's CDR3 is CASSLVGENTEAFF. CDR3 nucleotides: TGTGCCAGCAGCTTAGTGGGGGAAAACACTGAAGCTTTCTTT.

This clonotype came up a few times. CDR3 residues: CASSLDPPNTGELFF. CDR3 bases: TGTGCCAGCAGTTTAGACCCTCCGAACACCGGGGAGCTGTTTTTT. The chain couples TRBV27 to TRBJ2-2; no clear D gene. Per the germline V gene, CDR1 is MNHEY and CDR2 is SMNVEV (reference sequence). CDR3 size: 15 residues. The V end was cut by 2 bases, the J end by 0 bases, with 7 bases between.

As to this clonotype: This could be a read error, since a much larger clone is one nucleotide away. The chain joins TRBV7-6 to TRBJ2-1; 9 bases are shared with TRBD1. CDR3 length: 17 amino acids. In germline, CDR1 is SGHVS, CDR2 FNYEAQ. CDR3: CAGSSLTPTGGYNEQFF. Written as DNA, the CDR3 is TGTGCCGGCAGCTCCCTAACGCCGACAGGGGGCTACAATGAGCAGTTCTTC.

This clonotype has just a few counts. CDR3 residues: CASSQGLAGGPNEQFF. Written as DNA, the CDR3 is TGCGCCAGCAGCCAAGGGCTAGCGGGAGGGCCCAATGAGCAGTTCTTC. This chain uses TRBV4-3 with TRBJ2-1; 12 positions agree with TRBD2. CDR3 length equals 16 residues. V dropped 1 base and J dropped 6; count of bases not matched to a gene: 4. Germline lookup yields CDR1 LGHNA and CDR2 YSLEER.

This clonotype was recorded at least ten times. The genes are TRBV7-2 and TRBJ1-4, with a weak D call TRBD1 (5 bases). The CDR3 has 16 amino acids. Between the trimmed V and J ends, which lost 6 bases and 2 bases, there was a span of 16 bases. Germline values: CDR1 SGHTA, CDR2 FQGNSA. The CDR3 sequence is CASSFRRQTTNEKLFF. The DNA for the CDR3 is TGTGCCAGCAGTTTTCGCCGACAGACCACTAATGAAAAACTGTTTTTT.

There are a few counts of this clonotype. The rearrangement uses TRBV20-1 and TRBJ1-1, with D unclear. Deletions cut 0 bases from V and 10 bases from J, with 15 bases between. Germline values: CDR1 DFQATT, CDR2 SNEGSKA (reference sequence). This CDR3 is built from 13 residues. The CDR3 bases are TGCAGTGCTAGAGATCCCTGGCTGAGTAGAGCTTTCTTT. This translates into CSARDPWLSRAFF.

This chain joins TRBV7-6 and TRBJ2-3, with a weak D call TRBD2 (5 bases). Germline-derived CDR1 and CDR2 are SGHVS and FNYEAQ. Trimming stripped 1 base from V and 7 bases from J, with 15 bases between. There are 15 residues in the CDR3. The CDR3 sequence: CASSLVSGNLNTQYF. DNA for the CDR3: TGTGCCAGCAGCTTAGTCTCCGGGAACTTGAATACGCAGTATTTT.

This clonotype has just a few counts. The chain couples TRBV11-2 to TRBJ1-3; 9 bases are a match to TRBD1. The CDR3 covers 19 residues. CDR1 SGHAT and CDR2 FQNNGV come from the germline V gene. The ends lost 4 bases at V and 2 bases at J; junction bases unmatched: 15. The CDR3 nucleotides are TGTGCCAGCAGCTCGATAAACCGGGACAGGGCTTCGACTGGAAACACCATATATTTT. Translated, it gives CASSSINRDRASTGNTIYF. Supplemented by reference TRBV11-2 and TRBJ1-3, the full variable domain reads EAGVAQSPRYKIIEKRQSVAFWCNPISGHATLYWYQQILGQGPKLLIQFQNNGVVDDSQLPKDRFSAERLKGVDSTLKIQPAKLEDSAVYLCASSSINRDRASTGNTIYFGEGSWLTVV.

The chain joins TRBV10-3 to TRBJ1-1; 8 bases align to TRBD1. V shed 6 bases, J shed 0 bases, and the junction held 3 bases outside the gene matches. The CDR3 covers 14 residues. The germline gives CDR1 ENHRY, CDR2 SYGVKD. Here the CDR3 DNA reads TGTGCCATCAGGAAGGGACAGGTGAACACTGAAGCTTTCTTT. This codes for CAIRKGQVNTEAFF.

V and J are TRBV5-1 and TRBJ2-1; 7 bases match TRBD1. The CDR3 has 17 amino acids. V was pared by 4 bases and J by 1 base, with 11 bases of the junction left unmatched. Germline V CDR1 and CDR2: SGHRS, YFSETQ. CDR3 region: CASSLLGTELSYNEQFF. The CDR3 nucleotides are TGCGCCAGCAGCCTGCTAGGGACAGAGCTTTCCTACAATGAGCAGTTCTTC.

This clonotype was detected many times. V is TRBV3-1 and J is TRBJ2-5; unclear D gene. Germline CDR1 reads LGHDT; CDR2 reads YNNKEL (reference sequence). V gave up 4 bases and J gave up 4 bases, with 19 bases separating them. The CDR3 extends over 16 amino acids. The CDR3 bases are TGTGCCAGCAGCCGAAAAGTGGCAGCTTCAAGAGAGACCCAGTACTTC. This encodes CASSRKVAASRETQYF.

This clonotype occurred many times. CDR3: CASSSGTGIRGQYF. CDR3 in DNA: TGTGCCAGCAGTTCCGGGACAGGGATACGAGGGCAGTACTTC. The rearrangement links TRBV27 to TRBJ2-7, with 9 bases lining up with TRBD1. The V gene end was trimmed by 4 bases and the J gene end by 9 bases; junction bases not matched to a gene: 10. The CDR3 contains 14 residues. Germline V gives CDR1 MNHEY, CDR2 SMNVEV (reference sequence).

This clonotype was seen many times. This chain uses TRBV19 with TRBJ1-6, with D tentatively TRBD1 (5 bases). Trimming cost V 5 bases and J 9 bases, with 17 bases left between them. Germline CDR1 and CDR2: LNHDA and SQIVND (reference sequence). The CDR3 is 15 residues long. The CDR3 coding sequence is TGTGCCAGTAGTTCCCTCTCCAGGGAGCTTTCACCCCTCCACTTT. It yields the protein CASSSLSRELSPLHF.

There are a few counts of this clonotype. The V gene is TRBV3-1, the J gene TRBJ1-6; maybe TRBD1 (5 bases). Germline values: CDR1 LGHDT, CDR2 YNNKEL (reference sequence). CDR3 length: 15 amino acids. Deletions cut 0 bases from V and 7 bases from J, with 10 bases between. Written as DNA, the CDR3 is TGTGCCAGCAGCCAAGATGGGGCCTCGAATTCACCCCTCCACTTT. The encoded protein is CASSQDGASNSPLHF.

Ten or more counts support this clonotype. V gene TRBV25-1 combines with J gene TRBJ2-1; D is uncertain. CDR1 is MGHDK and CDR2 is SYGVNS in the germline V gene. The CDR3 consists of 14 residues. V lost 2 bases, J lost 5 bases, and 10 bases lay in between. CDR3 sequence (DNA): TGTGCCAGCAGTGAAGGATTTGTGAACAATGAGCAGTTCTTC. The encoded protein is CASSEGFVNNEQFF.

The CDR3 DNA follows: TGTGCCAGCAGCCAAGATCCAAGGCCCGCGCGAGGCTACACCTTC. Amino acids: CASSQDPRPARGYTF. The chain employs TRBV3-1 and TRBJ1-2; no reliable D call. This CDR3 contains 15 residues. Germline V gives CDR1 LGHDT, CDR2 YNNKEL (reference sequence). Deletions cut 0 bases from V and 8 bases from J, with 16 bases between.

This clonotype has ten or more counts. The chain links TRBV12-3 or TRBV12-4 to TRBJ2-7; D not certain. The V end was cut by 1 base, the J end by 3 bases, with 7 bases between. The CDR3 contains 13 residues. This chain's CDR3 is CASSLESNYEQYF. In DNA form, the CDR3 reads TGTGCCAGCAGTTTAGAGTCGAACTACGAGCAGTACTTC.

Only a few counts were recorded for this clonotype. The chain uses TRBV3-1 and TRBJ2-7, with TRBD2 as a possible D gene (6 bases). Trimming shortened V by 1 base and J by 3 bases, and 16 bases separated the two germline ends. CDR1 LGHDT and CDR2 YNNKEL come from the germline V gene (reference sequence). This CDR3 is 16 amino acids long. CDR3 sequence: CASSQGWRVSDYEQYF. For the CDR3, the DNA is TGTGCCAGCAGCCAAGGTTGGAGGGTTAGCGACTACGAGCAGTACTTC.

This clonotype was seen ten or more times. This chain joins TRBV7-2 and TRBJ2-1; D remains ambiguous. The CDR3 loop spans 14 amino acids. V lost 4 bases and J 4 bases, leaving 11 bases between the germline ends. Looked up from germline, CDR1 is SGHTA and CDR2 is FQGNSA. The CDR3 region is CASSSLDQYNEQFF. The CDR3 DNA reads TGTGCCAGCAGCTCCCTGGACCAGTACAATGAGCAGTTCTTC.